Detailed here is one TCR beta chain. What it recognizes is unknown. Trimming removed 2 bases at V and 1 base at J, with 8 bases between. CDR1 and CDR2 from the germline V gene are ENHRY and SYGVKD. The CDR3 is made up of 14 amino acids. This sample is part of a study of PD-1 blockade in classical Hodgkin lymphoma. Study-level background: Administration of nivolumab to patients was at 3 mg/kg intravenously every 2 weeks.

Using immunoSEQ multiplex PCR, the repertoire was profiled, and TCRdb retains in-frame clones only, with some absent. The sample yields about 7,500 clones, 86% seen once. General study points: Individuals who commenced nivolumab within less than 1 year of ASCT were excluded. The CD4+ diversity rise by C4D1 was clearest in complete responders.

Every patient was affected by relapse after autologous stem cell transplantation, while exposure to brentuximab vedotin was not uniform. It was by magnetic negative selection that CD4+ T cells were purified from thawed PBMCs. The chain uses TRBV10-3 and TRBJ1-1; D possibly corresponds to TRBD1 (5 bases). The sequence derives from a human donor with classical Hodgkin lymphoma. The source material was CD4+ T cells from blood, sampled at baseline. The CDR3 here is CAISETRGNTEAFF. The CDR3 bases are TGTGCCATCAGTGAGACAAGGGGGAACACTGAAGCTTTCTTT.